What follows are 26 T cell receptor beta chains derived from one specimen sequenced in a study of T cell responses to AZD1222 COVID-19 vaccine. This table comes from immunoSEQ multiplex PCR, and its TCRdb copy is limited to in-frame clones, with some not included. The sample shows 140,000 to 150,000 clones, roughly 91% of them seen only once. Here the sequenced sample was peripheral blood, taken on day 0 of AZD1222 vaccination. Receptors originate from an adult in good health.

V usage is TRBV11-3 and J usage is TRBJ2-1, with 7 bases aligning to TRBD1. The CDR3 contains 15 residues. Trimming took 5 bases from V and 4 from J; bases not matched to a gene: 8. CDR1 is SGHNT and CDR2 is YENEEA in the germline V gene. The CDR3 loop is CASSIPGQFYNEQFF. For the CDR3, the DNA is TGTGCCAGCAGCATACCGGGACAGTTTTACAATGAGCAGTTCTTC.

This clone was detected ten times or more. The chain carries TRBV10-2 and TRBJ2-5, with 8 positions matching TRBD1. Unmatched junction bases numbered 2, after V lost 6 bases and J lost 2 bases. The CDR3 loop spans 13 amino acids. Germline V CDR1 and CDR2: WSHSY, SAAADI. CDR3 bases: TGCGCCAGCAGCCGGGACAGGCAAGAGACCCAGTACTTC. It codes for CASSRDRQETQYF.

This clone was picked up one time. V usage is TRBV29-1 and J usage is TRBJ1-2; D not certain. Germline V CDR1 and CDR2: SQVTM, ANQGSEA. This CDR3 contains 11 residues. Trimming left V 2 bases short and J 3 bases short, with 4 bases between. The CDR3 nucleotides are TGCAGCGTTGAACGGGACTATGGCTACACCTTC. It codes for CSVERDYGYTF.

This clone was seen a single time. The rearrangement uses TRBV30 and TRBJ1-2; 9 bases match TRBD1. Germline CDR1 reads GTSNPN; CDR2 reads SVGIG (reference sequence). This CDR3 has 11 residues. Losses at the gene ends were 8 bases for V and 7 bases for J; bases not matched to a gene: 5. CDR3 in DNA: TGTGCCGCTCGGACAGGGGTTGGCTACACCTTC. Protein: CAARTGVGYTF.

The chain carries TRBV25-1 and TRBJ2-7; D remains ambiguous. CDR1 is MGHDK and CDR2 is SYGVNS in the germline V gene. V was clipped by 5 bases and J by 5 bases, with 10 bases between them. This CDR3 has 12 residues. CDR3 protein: CASSLQDHEQYF. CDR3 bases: TGTGCCAGCAGTCTCCAAGATCACGAGCAGTACTTC.

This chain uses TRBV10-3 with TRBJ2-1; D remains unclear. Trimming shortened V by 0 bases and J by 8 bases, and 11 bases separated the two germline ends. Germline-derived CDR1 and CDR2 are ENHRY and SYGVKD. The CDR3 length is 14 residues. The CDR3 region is CAISESTNRYEQFF. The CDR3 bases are TGTGCCATCAGTGAGTCGACGAATAGGTATGAGCAGTTCTTC.

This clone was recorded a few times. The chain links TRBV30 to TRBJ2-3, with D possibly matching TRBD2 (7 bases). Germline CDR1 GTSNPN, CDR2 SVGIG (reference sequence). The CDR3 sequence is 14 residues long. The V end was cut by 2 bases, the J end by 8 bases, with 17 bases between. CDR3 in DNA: TGTGCCTGGAGTTCTGTCGGGGGGCCACGTACGCAGTATTTT. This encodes CAWSSVGGPRTQYF. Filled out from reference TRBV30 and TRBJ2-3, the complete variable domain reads SQTIHQWPATLVQPVGSPLSLECTVEGTSNPNLYWYRQAAGRGLQLLFYSVGIGQISSEVPQNLSASRPQDRQFILSSKKLLLSDSGFYLCAWSSVGGPRTQYFGPGTRLTVL.

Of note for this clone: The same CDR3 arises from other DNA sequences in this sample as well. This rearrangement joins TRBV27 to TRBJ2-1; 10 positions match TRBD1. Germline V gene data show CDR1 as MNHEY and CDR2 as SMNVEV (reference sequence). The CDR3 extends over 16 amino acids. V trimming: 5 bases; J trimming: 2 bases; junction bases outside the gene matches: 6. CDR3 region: CASSARTGGAYNEQFF. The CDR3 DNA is TGTGCCAGCAGTGCACGGACAGGGGGGGCCTACAATGAGCAGTTCTTC.

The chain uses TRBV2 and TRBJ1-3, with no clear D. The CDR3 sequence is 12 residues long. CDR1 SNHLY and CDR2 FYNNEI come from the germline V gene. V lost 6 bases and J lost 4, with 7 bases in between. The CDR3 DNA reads TGTGCCAGCAGCGCCTTAGGAAACACCATATATTTT. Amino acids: CASSALGNTIYF.

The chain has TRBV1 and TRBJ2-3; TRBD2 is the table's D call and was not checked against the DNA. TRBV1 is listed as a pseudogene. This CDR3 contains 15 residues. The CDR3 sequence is CTSSHALAGTYTQYF. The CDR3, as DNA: TGCACCAGCAGCCATGCACTAGCGGGGACGTATACGCAGTATTTT.

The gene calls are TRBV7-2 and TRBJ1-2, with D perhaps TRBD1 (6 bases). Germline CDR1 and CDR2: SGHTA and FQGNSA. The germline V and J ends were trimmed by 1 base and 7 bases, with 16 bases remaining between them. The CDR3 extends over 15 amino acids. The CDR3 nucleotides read TGTGCCAGCAGCTTAGTGGGGGGCGGACGAGGTGGCTACACCTTC. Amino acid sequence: CASSLVGGGRGGYTF. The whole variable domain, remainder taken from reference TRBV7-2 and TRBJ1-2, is GAGVSQSPSNKVTEKGKDVELRCDPISGHTALYWYRQSLGQGLEFLIYFQGNSAPDKSGLPSDRFSAERTGGSVSTLTIQRTQQEDSAVYLCASSLVGGGRGGYTFGSGTRLTVV.

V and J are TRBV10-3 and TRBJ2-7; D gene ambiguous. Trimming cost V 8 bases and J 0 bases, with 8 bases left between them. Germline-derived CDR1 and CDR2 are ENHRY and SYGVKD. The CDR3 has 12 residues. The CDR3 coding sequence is TGTGCCATCTCCGGGCTCTCCTACGAGCAGTACTTC. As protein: CAISGLSYEQYF.

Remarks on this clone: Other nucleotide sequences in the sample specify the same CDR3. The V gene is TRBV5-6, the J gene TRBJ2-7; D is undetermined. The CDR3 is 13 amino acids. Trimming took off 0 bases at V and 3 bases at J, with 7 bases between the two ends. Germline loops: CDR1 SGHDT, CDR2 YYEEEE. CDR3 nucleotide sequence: TGTGCCAGCAGCTTGGCCAACAGCTACGAGCAGTACTTC. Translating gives CASSLANSYEQYF.

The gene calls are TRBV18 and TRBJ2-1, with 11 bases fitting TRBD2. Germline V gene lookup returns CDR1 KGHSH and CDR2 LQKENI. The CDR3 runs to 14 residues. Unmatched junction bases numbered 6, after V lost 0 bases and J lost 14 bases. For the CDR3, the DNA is TGTGCCAGCTCACCACCTGGGGCTAGCGGGGGGAAGTTCTTC. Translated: CASSPPGASGGKFF.

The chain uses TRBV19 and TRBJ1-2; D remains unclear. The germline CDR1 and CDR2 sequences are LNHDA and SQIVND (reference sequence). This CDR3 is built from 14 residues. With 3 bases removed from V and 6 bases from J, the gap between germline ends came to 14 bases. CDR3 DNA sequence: TGTGCCAGTAGTATCCTTAGGCCGGTTGATGGCTACACCTTC. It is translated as CASSILRPVDGYTF.

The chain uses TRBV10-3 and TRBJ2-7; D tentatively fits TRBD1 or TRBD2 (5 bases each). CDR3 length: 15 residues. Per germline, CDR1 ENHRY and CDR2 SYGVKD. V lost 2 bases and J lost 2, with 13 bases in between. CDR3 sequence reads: CAISEGDRKTYEQYF. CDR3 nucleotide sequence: TGTGCCATCAGTGAGGGGGACCGCAAAACCTACGAGCAGTACTTC.

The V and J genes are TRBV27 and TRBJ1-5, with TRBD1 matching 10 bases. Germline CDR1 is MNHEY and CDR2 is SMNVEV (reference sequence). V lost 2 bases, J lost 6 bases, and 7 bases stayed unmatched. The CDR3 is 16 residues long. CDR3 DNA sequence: TGTGCCAGCAGTTTACGGGGTGGGACAGGGGTTCAGCCCCAGCATTTT. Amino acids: CASSLRGGTGVQPQHF.

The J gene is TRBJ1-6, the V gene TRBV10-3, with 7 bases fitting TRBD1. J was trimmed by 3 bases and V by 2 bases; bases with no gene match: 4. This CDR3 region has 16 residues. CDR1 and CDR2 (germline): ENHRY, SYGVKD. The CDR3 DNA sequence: TGTGCCATCAGTGAGAGGGCAGGGGGCTATAATTCACCCCTCCACTTT. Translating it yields CAISERAGGYNSPLHF.

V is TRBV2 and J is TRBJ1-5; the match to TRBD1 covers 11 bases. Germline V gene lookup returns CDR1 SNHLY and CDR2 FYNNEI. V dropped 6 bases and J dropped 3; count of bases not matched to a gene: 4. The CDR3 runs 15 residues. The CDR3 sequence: CASRRDRGYNQPQHF. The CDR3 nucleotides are TGTGCCAGCAGGCGGGACAGGGGGTACAATCAGCCCCAGCATTTT.

CDR3 protein: CASRSSGGLNEQFF. DNA for the CDR3: TGTGCCAGCAGATCGAGCGGGGGCCTTAATGAGCAGTTCTTC. J is TRBJ2-1 and V is TRBV14; TRBD2 agrees at 8 bases. The CDR3 is 14 amino acids. The germline gives CDR1 SGHDN, CDR2 FVKESK. Unmatched junction bases numbered 8, after V lost 6 bases and J lost 7 bases.

CDR3 amino acids: CASSQEAVVANTDTQYF. The CDR3 nucleotides read TGTGCCAGCAGCCAAGAAGCAGTCGTCGCCAACACAGATACGCAGTATTTT. The chain is built from TRBV4-2 and TRBJ2-3; D ambiguous. V lost 0 bases and J lost 2, with 15 bases in between. The CDR3 contains 17 residues. Per the germline V gene, CDR1 is LGHNA and CDR2 is YNFKEQ.

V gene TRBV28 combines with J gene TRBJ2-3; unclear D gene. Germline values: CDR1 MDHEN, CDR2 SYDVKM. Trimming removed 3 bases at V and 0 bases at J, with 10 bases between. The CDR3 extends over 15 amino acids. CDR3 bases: TGTGCCAGCAGTTTCTGGCAGACTAGCACAGATACGCAGTATTTT. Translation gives CASSFWQTSTDTQYF.

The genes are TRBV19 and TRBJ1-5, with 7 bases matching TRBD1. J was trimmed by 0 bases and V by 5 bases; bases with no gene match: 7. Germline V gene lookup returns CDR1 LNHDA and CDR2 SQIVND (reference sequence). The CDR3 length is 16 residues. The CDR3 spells CASSWTGLYSNQPQHF. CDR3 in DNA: TGTGCCAGTAGTTGGACAGGACTATATAGCAATCAGCCCCAGCATTTT.

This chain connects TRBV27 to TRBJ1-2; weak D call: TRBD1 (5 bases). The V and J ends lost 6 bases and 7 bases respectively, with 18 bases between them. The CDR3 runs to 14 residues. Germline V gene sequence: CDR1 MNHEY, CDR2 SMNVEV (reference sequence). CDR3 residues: CASRTSGLPGGYTF. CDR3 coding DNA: TGTGCCAGCAGGACTTCAGGGCTCCCGGGTGGCTACACCTTC.

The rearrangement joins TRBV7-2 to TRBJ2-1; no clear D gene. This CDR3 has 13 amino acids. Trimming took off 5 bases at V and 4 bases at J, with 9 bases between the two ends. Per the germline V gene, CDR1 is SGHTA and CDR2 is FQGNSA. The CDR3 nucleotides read TGTGCCAGCAGCCCTGGGGTGTACAATGAGCAGTTCTTC. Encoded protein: CASSPGVYNEQFF.

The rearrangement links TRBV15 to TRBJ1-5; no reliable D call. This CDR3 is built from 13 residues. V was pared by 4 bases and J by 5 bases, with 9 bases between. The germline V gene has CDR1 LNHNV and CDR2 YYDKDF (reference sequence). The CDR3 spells CATSIQRDQPQHF. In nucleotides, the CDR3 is TGTGCCACCAGCATCCAACGGGATCAGCCCCAGCATTTT.